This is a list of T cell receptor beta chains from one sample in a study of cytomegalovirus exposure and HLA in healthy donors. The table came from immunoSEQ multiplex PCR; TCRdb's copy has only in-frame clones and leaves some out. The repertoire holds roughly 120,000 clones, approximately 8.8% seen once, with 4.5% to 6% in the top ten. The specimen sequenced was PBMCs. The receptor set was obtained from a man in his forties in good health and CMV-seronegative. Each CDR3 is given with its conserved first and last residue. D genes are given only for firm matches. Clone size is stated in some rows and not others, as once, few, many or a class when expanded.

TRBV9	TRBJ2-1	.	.	CASSVVAELPMINEQFF	TGTGCCAGCAGCGTAGTAGCGGAATTACCGATGATCAATGAGCAGTTCTTC
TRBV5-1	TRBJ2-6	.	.	CASSPGSGANVLTF	TGCGCCAGCAGCCCAGGGTCAGGGGCCAACGTCCTGACTTTC
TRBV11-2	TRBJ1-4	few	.	CASSRTVSREKLFF	TGTGCCAGCAGCCGGACAGTTAGTAGAGAAAAACTGTTTTTT
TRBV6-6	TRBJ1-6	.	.	CASSSLRNEALHF	TGTGCCAGCAGTAGTCTCAGGAACGAAGCCCTCCACTTT
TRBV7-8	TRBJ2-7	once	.	CASSLAVIEQYF	TGTGCCAGCAGCTTAGCTGTAATCGAGCAGTACTTC
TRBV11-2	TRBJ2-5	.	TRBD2	CASSSGGTSGLQETQYF	TGTGCCAGCAGCTCAGGGGGGACTAGCGGCCTCCAAGAGACCCAGTACTTC
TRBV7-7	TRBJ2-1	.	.	CASSFGDTFSYNEQFF	TGTGCCAGCAGCTTCGGGGACACATTTTCCTACAATGAGCAGTTCTTC
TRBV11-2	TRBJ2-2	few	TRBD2	CASSSTSGGAKGTGELFF	TGTGCCAGCAGCTCTACTAGCGGGGGGGCCAAAGGGACCGGGGAGCTGTTTTTT
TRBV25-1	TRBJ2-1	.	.	CASSLQRISYNEQFF	TGTGCCAGCAGTTTACAGCGGATCTCCTACAATGAGCAGTTCTTC
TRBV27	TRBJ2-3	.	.	CASSFAQTRADTQYF	TGTGCCAGCAGTTTTGCTCAAACGCGGGCAGATACGCAGTATTTT
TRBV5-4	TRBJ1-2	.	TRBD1	CASSSGGQGLSNYGYTF	TGTGCCAGCAGCTCTGGGGGACAGGGTTTATCTAACTATGGCTACACCTTC
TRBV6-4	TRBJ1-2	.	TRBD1	CASSAQGAIYGYTF	TGTGCCAGCAGCGCACAGGGGGCCATCTATGGCTACACCTTC
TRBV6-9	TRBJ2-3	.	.	CASSYSVRGEVDTQYF	TGTGCCAGCAGTTATTCGGTCAGGGGGGAGGTAGATACGCAGTATTTT
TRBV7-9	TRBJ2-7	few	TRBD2	CASSNRGGFEEQYF	TGTGCCAGCAGCAACCGGGGAGGGTTCGAAGAGCAGTACTTC
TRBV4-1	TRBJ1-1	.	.	CASSLGGGNTEAFF	TGCGCCAGCAGCCTAGGGGGGGGTAACACTGAAGCTTTCTTT
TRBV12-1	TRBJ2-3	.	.	CASSFAGGTPDTQYF	.
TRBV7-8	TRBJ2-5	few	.	CASSLGLRQETQYF	TGTGCCAGCAGCTTAGGACTTAGGCAAGAGACCCAGTACTTC
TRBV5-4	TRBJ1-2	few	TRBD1	CASSQTGLDGYTF	TGTGCCAGCAGTCAGACAGGGTTGGACGGCTACACCTTC
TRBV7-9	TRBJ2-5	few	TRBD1	CASSHRTGKETQYF	TGTGCCAGCAGCCATAGGACAGGGAAAGAGACCCAGTACTTC
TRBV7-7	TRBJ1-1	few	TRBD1	CASSPGQGAEAFF	TGTGCCAGCAGTCCGGGACAGGGGGCTGAAGCTTTCTTT
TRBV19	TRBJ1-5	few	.	CASSIQYNQPQHF	TGTGCCAGTAGTATCCAGTATAATCAGCCCCAGCATTTT
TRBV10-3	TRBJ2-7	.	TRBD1	CAINDGTGDEQYF	TGTGCCATCAACGACGGGACAGGGGACGAGCAGTACTTC
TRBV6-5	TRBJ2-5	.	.	CASSYNAGVETQYF	TGTGCCAGCAGTTACAATGCAGGGGTGGAGACCCAGTACTTC
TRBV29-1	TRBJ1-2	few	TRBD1	CSVDTGERFYGYTF	TGCAGCGTCGACACAGGGGAGCGGTTCTATGGCTACACCTTC
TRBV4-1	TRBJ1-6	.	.	CASSQVTDNSPLHF	TGCGCCAGCAGCCAAGTAACGGATAATTCACCCCTCCACTTT
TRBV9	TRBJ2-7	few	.	CASSVRAGVTYEQYF	TGTGCCAGCAGCGTAAGGGCAGGGGTTACCTACGAGCAGTACTTC